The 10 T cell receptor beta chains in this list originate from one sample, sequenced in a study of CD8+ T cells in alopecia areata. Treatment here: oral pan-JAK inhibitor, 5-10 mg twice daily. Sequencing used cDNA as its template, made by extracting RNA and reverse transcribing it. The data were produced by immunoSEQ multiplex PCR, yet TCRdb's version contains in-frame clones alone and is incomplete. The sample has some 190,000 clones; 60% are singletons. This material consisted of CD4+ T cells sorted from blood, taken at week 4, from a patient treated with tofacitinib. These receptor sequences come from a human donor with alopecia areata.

CDR3 amino acids: CSVSGLADRYEQYF. As DNA, the CDR3 is TGCAGCGTGTCGGGACTAGCGGACCGATACGAGCAGTACTTC. This rearrangement joins TRBV29-1 to TRBJ2-7; 11 positions match TRBD2. J gave up 4 bases and V 6 bases, and 8 bases lay outside the gene matches. This CDR3 comprises 14 residues. Germline-derived CDR1 and CDR2 are SQVTM and ANQGSEA.

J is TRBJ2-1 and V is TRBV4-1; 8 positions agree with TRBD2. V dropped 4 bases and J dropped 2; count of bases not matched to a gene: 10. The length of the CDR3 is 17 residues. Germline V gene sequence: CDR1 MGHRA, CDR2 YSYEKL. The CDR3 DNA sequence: TGCGCCAGCAGCCTCATAGCGGGACCTACCCCCTACAATGAGCAGTTCTTC. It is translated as CASSLIAGPTPYNEQFF.

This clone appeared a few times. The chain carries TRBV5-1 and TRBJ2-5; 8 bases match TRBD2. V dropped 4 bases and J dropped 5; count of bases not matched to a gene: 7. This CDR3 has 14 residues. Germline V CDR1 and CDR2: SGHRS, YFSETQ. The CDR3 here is CASSQAGVGETQYF. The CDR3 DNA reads TGCGCCAGCAGCCAAGCGGGAGTCGGCGAGACCCAGTACTTC.

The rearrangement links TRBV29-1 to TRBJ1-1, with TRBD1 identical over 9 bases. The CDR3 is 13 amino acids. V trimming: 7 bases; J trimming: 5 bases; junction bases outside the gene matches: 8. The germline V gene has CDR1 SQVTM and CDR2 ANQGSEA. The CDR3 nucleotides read TGCAGCGGAGGGGACAGGGTAGAAACTGAAGCTTTCTTT. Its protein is CSGGDRVETEAFF.

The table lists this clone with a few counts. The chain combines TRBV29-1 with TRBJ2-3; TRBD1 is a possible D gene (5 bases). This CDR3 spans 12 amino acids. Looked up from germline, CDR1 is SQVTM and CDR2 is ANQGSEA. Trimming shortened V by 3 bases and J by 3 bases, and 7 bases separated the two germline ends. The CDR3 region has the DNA TGCAGCGTTGACAGGGATACAGATACGCAGTATTTT. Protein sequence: CSVDRDTDTQYF.

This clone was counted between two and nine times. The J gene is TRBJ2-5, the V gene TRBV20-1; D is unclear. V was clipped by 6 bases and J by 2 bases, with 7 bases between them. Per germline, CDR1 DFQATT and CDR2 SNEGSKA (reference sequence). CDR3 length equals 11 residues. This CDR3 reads CSAAFQETQYF. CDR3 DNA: TGCAGTGCCGCATTTCAAGAGACCCAGTACTTC.

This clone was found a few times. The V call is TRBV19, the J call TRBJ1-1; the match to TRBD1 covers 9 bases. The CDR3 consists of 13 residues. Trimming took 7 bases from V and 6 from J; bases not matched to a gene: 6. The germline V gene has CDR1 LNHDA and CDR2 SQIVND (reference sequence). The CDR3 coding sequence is TGTGCCAGTAAACCGGGACAGGGTGCTGAAGCTTTCTTT. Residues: CASKPGQGAEAFF. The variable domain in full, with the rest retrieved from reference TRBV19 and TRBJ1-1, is DGGITQSPKYLFRKEGQNVTLSCEQNLNHDAMYWYRQDPGQGLRLIYYSQIVNDFQKGDIAEGYSVSREKKESFPLTVTSAQKNPTAFYLCASKPGQGAEAFFGQGTRLTVV.

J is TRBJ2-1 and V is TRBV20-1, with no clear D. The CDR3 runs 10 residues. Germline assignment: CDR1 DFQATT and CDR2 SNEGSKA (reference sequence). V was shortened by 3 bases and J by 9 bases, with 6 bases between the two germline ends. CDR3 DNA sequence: TGCAGTGCTAGTCTGCGTGAGCAGTTCTTC. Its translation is CSASLREQFF.

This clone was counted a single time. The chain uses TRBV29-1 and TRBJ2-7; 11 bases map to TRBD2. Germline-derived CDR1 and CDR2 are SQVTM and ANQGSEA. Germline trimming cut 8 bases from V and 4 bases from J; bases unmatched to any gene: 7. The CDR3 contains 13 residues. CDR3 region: CSIGTSGRYEQYF. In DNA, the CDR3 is TGCAGCATAGGGACTAGCGGCAGATACGAGCAGTACTTC.

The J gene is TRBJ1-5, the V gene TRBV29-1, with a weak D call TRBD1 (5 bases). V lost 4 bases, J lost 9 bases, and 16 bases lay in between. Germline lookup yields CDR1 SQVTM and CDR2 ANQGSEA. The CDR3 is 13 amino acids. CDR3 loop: CSVAAGPALPQHF. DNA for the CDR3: TGCAGCGTTGCCGCAGGGCCAGCTTTGCCCCAGCATTTT. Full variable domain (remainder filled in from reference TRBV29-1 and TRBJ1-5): SAVISQKPSRDICQRGTSLTIQCQVDSQVTMMFWYRQQPGQSLTLIATANQGSEATYESGFVIDKFPISRPNLTFSTLTVSNMSPEDSSIYLCSVAAGPALPQHFGDGTRLSIL.